The 2 T cell receptor beta chains listed next were all sequenced from one sample in a study of control samples from healthy donors and cancer patients (dated by TCRdb to between 2020 and 2021). Libraries were prepared through the immunoSEQ multiplex PCR assay. The table was pulled from immuneACCESS by TCRdb, which kept in-frame rearrangements only. Such tables lose some clones; where checked, under half of the loss comes from unresolved V genes, and the rest has no known cause. Present in this sample are tens of thousands of clones, 91% of which were seen just once. The top ten hold roughly 12% of the sample. Sequencing was carried out using PBMCs. These receptors came from a man aged 45 to 65 with lung cancer.

Note on this clone: The sample holds other DNA sequences that translate to the same CDR3. The rearrangement joins TRBV7-9 to TRBJ1-1, with a possible D match to TRBD1 (5 bases). There are 13 residues in the CDR3. Trimming pared 6 bases from V and 1 base from J, leaving 9 bases between. CDR1 is SEHNR, CDR2 FQNEAQ, per germline (reference sequence). DNA of the CDR3: TGTGCCAGCAGTCCCACAGGGAACACTGAAGCTTTCTTT. Translating it yields CASSPTGNTEAFF.

The J gene is TRBJ1-1, the V gene TRBV10-3, with D possibly matching TRBD1 (6 bases). CDR1 is ENHRY, CDR2 SYGVKD, per germline. Trimming removed 6 bases at V and 4 bases at J, with 15 bases between. CDR3 length: 14 residues. In DNA, the CDR3 is TGTGCCATCAGGCCTGTGGGGGCAGGCACTGAAGCTTTCTTT. This gives the protein CAIRPVGAGTEAFF.